The source of this TCR beta chain is a study of molecular identifiers for immune sequencing clone quantification. Trimming left V 4 bases short and J 0 bases short, with 13 bases between. The CDR3 runs to 16 residues. The germline gives CDR1 PRHDT, CDR2 FYEKMQ (reference sequence). Bulk TCR library preparation followed previously described methods with listed TCR primers. TCRdb analysed the PCR reads with MiXCR anew, one entry per CDR3 protein. The sample has approximately 590,000 distinct CDR3 sequences; roughly 27% are singletons. In this sample, this clonotype turned up a few times. The rearrangement joins TRBV13 to TRBJ1-5, with a weak D call TRBD1 (5 bases). This receptor was identified in a human donor in good health. Some libraries in this study had Jurkat cell RNA spiked in. Sequencing was performed on naive CD8+ T cells from blood, with Jurkat cell RNA spiked in. This sample's subset: FACS-sorted CD8+CD4-CCR7+CD45RA+ naive T cells. The CDR3 spells CASSSRGDGSNQPQHF. The CDR3 DNA reads as TGTGCCAGCAGCTCCCGGGGGGACGGTAGCAATCAGCCCCAGCATTTT.